These 26 T cell receptor beta chains were all obtained from the same sample, sequenced in a study of blood T cell repertoires in COVID-19. The assay was immunoSEQ multiplex PCR, and TCRdb's table has in-frame clones only and misses some. The table has more than 95,000 clones, around three quarters seen once. The sequenced sample was peripheral blood. The receptors shown here come from a man in his forties with active or convalescent COVID-19.

The chain links TRBV2 to TRBJ2-2, with 12 nucleotides matching TRBD2. This CDR3 region has 17 residues. V lost 6 bases to trimming and J lost 0 bases; unmatched junction nucleotides: 5. Germline-derived CDR1 and CDR2 are SNHLY and FYNNEI. CDR3 sequence reads: CASSGGLAGPNTGELFF. In DNA form, the CDR3 reads TGTGCCAGCAGCGGCGGACTAGCGGGACCGAACACCGGGGAGCTGTTTTTT.

This clone was seen just once. The chain combines TRBV28 with TRBJ2-1, with 10 bases matching TRBD2. From germline, CDR1 is MDHEN and CDR2 SYDVKM. The CDR3 runs to 16 residues. V shed 5 bases, J shed 0 bases, and the junction held 4 bases outside the gene matches. The CDR3 DNA follows: TGTGCCAGCAGTGAAGCGGGAGGGTACTCCTACAATGAGCAGTTCTTC. Its translation is CASSEAGGYSYNEQFF.

The rearrangement uses TRBV6-5 and TRBJ2-2; TRBD1 matches 12 bases. The ends lost 6 bases at V and 7 bases at J; junction bases unmatched: 6. This CDR3 spans 15 amino acids. CDR1 and CDR2 (germline): MNHEY, SVGAGI. In DNA, the CDR3 is TGTGCCAGCAGGGGACAGGGGGCCTGGGGCGGGGAGCTGTTTTTT. This sequence encodes CASRGQGAWGGELFF.

The genes are TRBV6-5 and TRBJ1-2, with D maybe TRBD1 (5 bases). The CDR3 totals 15 residues. Per the germline V gene, CDR1 is MNHEY and CDR2 is SVGAGI. V lost 6 bases to trimming and J lost 3 bases, with 17 bases between them. In nucleotides, the CDR3 is TGTGCCAGCAGCTCGGCGGGGCAGAGATACTATGGCTACACCTTC. Translating gives CASSSAGQRYYGYTF.

This clone was counted between two and nine times. This chain links TRBV5-4 with TRBJ1-1, with D possibly being TRBD1 (5 bases). This CDR3 region has 15 residues. Trimming removed 0 bases at V and 4 bases at J, with 13 bases between. Germline assignment: CDR1 SGHNT and CDR2 YYREEE (reference sequence). This CDR3 is CASSLESRDGTEAFF. CDR3 bases: TGTGCCAGCAGCTTGGAATCCAGGGATGGCACTGAAGCTTTCTTT.

V usage is TRBV19 and J usage is TRBJ1-5; D uncertain. Per the germline V gene, CDR1 is LNHDA and CDR2 is SQIVND (reference sequence). Trimming removed 5 bases from V and 1 base from J, with 6 bases in between. The CDR3 spans 13 residues. The CDR3 DNA sequence: TGTGCCAGTAGTGCAGGAAGCAATCAGCCCCAGCATTTT. Protein sequence: CASSAGSNQPQHF.

The genes are TRBV4-2 and TRBJ2-5; 8 positions match TRBD2. CDR1 and CDR2 from the germline V gene are LGHNA and YNFKEQ. With 4 bases clipped from V and 3 bases from J, the junction kept 7 bases outside the gene matches. The CDR3 covers 15 residues. The CDR3: CASSPRDGREETQYF. The CDR3 nucleotides are TGTGCCAGCAGCCCCAGGGACGGGAGGGAAGAGACCCAGTACTTC.

This sequence joins TRBV3-1 (or the pseudogene TRBV3-2) and TRBJ2-7; maybe TRBD2 (5 bases). This CDR3 is 12 amino acids long. The V and J ends lost 6 bases and 5 bases respectively, with 11 bases between them. Germline lookup yields CDR1 LGHDT and CDR2 YNNKEL (reference sequence). CDR3 DNA: TGTGCCAGCAGATCACGGGGAGACGAGCAGTACTTC. Translation: CASRSRGDEQYF.

The chain has TRBV2 and TRBJ2-2; tentative D call: TRBD1 (5 bases). Germline assignment: CDR1 SNHLY and CDR2 FYNNEI. V was cut by 9 bases and J by 1 base, with 9 bases left in between. The CDR3 runs to 13 residues. CDR3 nucleotides: TGTGCCAGAGGTACAGGGAACACCGGGGAGCTGTTTTTT. Protein: CARGTGNTGELFF.

This clone was found a few times. The genes are TRBV7-9 and TRBJ1-1, with D hard to call. CDR1 and CDR2 (germline): SEHNR, FQNEAQ (reference sequence). The CDR3 length is 13 residues. V shed 7 bases and J shed 10 bases, with 19 bases lying between them. The CDR3 coding sequence is TGTGCCAGCACCCTAGAGCTTGCGTTTACAGCTTTCTTT. The encoded protein is CASTLELAFTAFF.

J is TRBJ2-1 and V is TRBV2, with TRBD2 identical over 7 bases. The CDR3 sequence is 14 residues long. CDR1 SNHLY and CDR2 FYNNEI come from the germline V gene. V lost 5 bases and J lost 3; bases outside the gene matches: 4. The CDR3 nucleotides are TGTGCCAGCAGTTCACTAGCGAGCTACAATGAGCAGTTCTTC. This sequence encodes CASSSLASYNEQFF.

The chain employs TRBV2 and TRBJ1-5; no clear D gene. V was shortened by 1 base and J by 6 bases, with 10 bases between the two germline ends. Germline V lookup: CDR1 SNHLY, CDR2 FYNNEI. CDR3 size: 14 residues. Here the CDR3 reads CASSEVGGGQPQHF. DNA for the CDR3: TGTGCCAGCAGTGAAGTAGGAGGAGGTCAGCCCCAGCATTTT.

J is TRBJ1-1 and V is TRBV18, with 7 bases fitting TRBD1. V dropped 6 bases and J dropped 3; count of bases not matched to a gene: 4. The CDR3 spans 13 residues. In germline, CDR1 is KGHSH, CDR2 LQKENI. CDR3 DNA: TGTGCCAGCTCGCAAACAGGGGACACTGAAGCTTTCTTT. Amino acid sequence: CASSQTGDTEAFF. The whole variable domain, filled in from reference TRBV18 and TRBJ1-1, reads NAGVMQNPRHLVRRRGQEARLRCSPMKGHSHVYWYRQLPEEGLKFMVYLQKENIIDESGMPKERFSAEFPKEGPSILRIQQVVRGDSAAYFCASSQTGDTEAFFGQGTRLTVV.

The rearrangement joins TRBV28 to TRBJ1-3; 8 nucleotides align to TRBD1. V gave up 5 bases and J gave up 2 bases; unmatched junction bases: 2. Germline V gene lookup returns CDR1 MDHEN and CDR2 SYDVKM. The CDR3 covers 14 residues. The CDR3 region has the DNA TGTGCCAGCAGTCCAGGGGGCACTGGAAACACCATATATTTT. Translation: CASSPGGTGNTIYF.

This sequence joins TRBV9 and TRBJ1-2; 7 bases fit TRBD1. The V and J ends lost 3 bases and 5 bases, in that order; junction bases with no gene match: 7. Germline V gives CDR1 SGDLS, CDR2 YYNGEE. CDR3 length equals 14 residues. The CDR3 here is CASSEKTGRYGYTF. CDR3 nucleotides: TGTGCCAGCAGCGAAAAGACAGGGCGGTATGGCTACACCTTC.

CDR3 bases: TGCGCCAGCAGCCAAGACTCTAGCGGGGGTCGCTATGGCTACACCTTC. It codes for CASSQDSSGGRYGYTF. This rearrangement joins TRBV4-3 to TRBJ1-2, with a tentative D call TRBD1 (5 bases). Looked up from germline, CDR1 is LGHNA and CDR2 is YSLEER. The CDR3 is 16 amino acids. V was cut by 0 bases and J by 4 bases, with 15 bases left in between.

The sample holds one count of this clone. The J gene is TRBJ1-2, the V gene TRBV10-3, with D possibly being TRBD1 (6 bases). The CDR3 extends over 13 amino acids. The V gene lost 8 bases and the J gene lost 6 bases, with 16 bases spanning the gap. Germline V gives CDR1 ENHRY, CDR2 SYGVKD. The CDR3 spells CAISESGGNGYTF. The CDR3, as DNA: TGTGCCATCTCCGAGTCGGGGGGCAATGGCTACACCTTC.

V usage is TRBV28 and J usage is TRBJ2-3, with unresolved D. Trimming took 5 bases from V and 13 from J, leaving 25 bases between them. There are 15 residues in the CDR3. CDR1 MDHEN and CDR2 SYDVKM come from the germline V gene. The CDR3 sequence is CASSPQVLGPPLEYF. For the CDR3, the DNA is TGTGCCAGCAGTCCCCAGGTCTTGGGCCCACCATTGGAGTATTTT.

The chain employs TRBV2 and TRBJ2-4; D is perhaps TRBD2 (6 bases). Trimming cost V 7 bases and J 1 base, with 26 bases left between them. Germline V gene data show CDR1 as SNHLY and CDR2 as FYNNEI. The CDR3 is 19 residues long. In nucleotides, the CDR3 is TGTGCCAGCAAACCCGGGGGAACTACTCCCGTCGGGGCCAAAAACATTCAGTACTTC. Translated, it gives CASKPGGTTPVGAKNIQYF. The full variable domain, rest sourced from reference TRBV2 and TRBJ2-4, is EPEVTQTPSHQVTQMGQEVILRCVPISNHLYFYWYRQILGQKVEFLVSFYNNEISEKSEIFDDQFSVERPDGSNFTLKIRSTKLEDSAMYFCASKPGGTTPVGAKNIQYFGAGTRLSVL.

This clone was observed a few times. The chain combines TRBV24-1 with TRBJ1-1; perhaps TRBD1 as D (5 bases). Trimming stripped 7 bases from V and 1 base from J, with 18 bases between. Germline V lookup: CDR1 KGHDR, CDR2 SFDVKD. The CDR3 totals 16 residues. CDR3 amino acids: CATRKLKGRTNTEAFF. CDR3 DNA: TGTGCCACCAGGAAGTTAAAGGGGAGGACGAACACTGAAGCTTTCTTT.

In nucleotides, the CDR3 is TGTGCCAGCAGCTTAAGCGAGAGCACTGAAGCTTTCTTT. It translates to CASSLSESTEAFF. This sequence joins TRBV7-6 and TRBJ1-1; D gene unclear. Between the trimmed V and J ends, which lost 2 bases and 4 bases, there was a span of 8 bases. The CDR3 consists of 13 residues. From germline, CDR1 is SGHVS and CDR2 FNYEAQ.

V is TRBV12-3 or TRBV12-4 and J is TRBJ2-4; 7 bases align to TRBD1. The CDR3 is made up of 12 amino acids. V shed 5 bases, J shed 14 bases, and the junction held 9 bases outside the gene matches. CDR3 sequence (DNA): TGTGCCAGCAGTCGCCGACAGGGTCCCGAGTACTTC. Translation: CASSRRQGPEYF.

A single count supports this clone. The chain carries TRBV6-5 and TRBJ1-2; 7 bases align to TRBD1. Germline loops: CDR1 MNHEY, CDR2 SVGAGI. CDR3 size: 15 residues. V shed 7 bases, J shed 2 bases, and the junction held 10 bases outside the gene matches. The CDR3 DNA sequence: TGTGCCAGCAAGAGGGGGCTTGGTGGGAACTATGGCTACACCTTC. Translating gives CASKRGLGGNYGYTF.

This clone is a singleton in its sample. The rearrangement joins TRBV6-1 to TRBJ1-2; perhaps TRBD1 as D (6 bases). The CDR3 totals 13 residues. V gave up 3 bases and J gave up 7 bases, with 12 bases separating them. Germline CDR1 is MNHNS and CDR2 is SASEGT. The CDR3 DNA is TGTGCCAGCAGTGATGCAGGGGTCGGTGGCTACACCTTC. Protein sequence: CASSDAGVGGYTF.

The chain uses TRBV29-1 and TRBJ1-2; TRBD1 agrees at 7 bases. The V gene's germline CDR1 is SQVTM and CDR2 ANQGSEA. This CDR3 is built from 12 residues. Trimming took 7 bases from V and 4 from J; bases not matched to a gene: 6. The CDR3 region has the DNA TGCAGCGGTGCGACAGGGAGCTATGGCTACACCTTC. It codes for CSGATGSYGYTF.

The CDR3 nucleotides are TGTGCCAGCAGTTACGGGCGGGGCCTGGGGTACGAGCAGTACTTC. This gives the protein CASSYGRGLGYEQYF. The V call is TRBV6-5, the J call TRBJ2-7, with D perhaps matching TRBD2 (6 bases). CDR3 length equals 15 residues. Germline V gene lookup returns CDR1 MNHEY and CDR2 SVGAGI. Trimming shortened V by 2 bases and J by 4 bases, and 15 bases separated the two germline ends.